These 15 T cell receptor beta chains originate from one sample sequenced in a study of T cell repertoires in cytomegalovirus infection (dated by TCRdb to about 2019). These reads were obtained on an Illumina HiSeq 1500. The public reads were reprocessed in TCRdb via fastp at Q25 and MiXCR, keeping in-frame beta chains. Merged by CDR3 protein, the rows form single entries marked with the most common genes and DNA. Across this sample there are 180,000 or so distinct CDR3 sequences, with 17% seen only once. Clones ranked in the top ten supply 20% to 25% of the sample. Sequencing was done on a sample of CD8+ T cells from PBMCs. These receptors all stem from a human donor in good health (CMV status not recorded). Some clones in this sample may be carry-over from other donors' samples.

This clonotype was seen more than once but under ten times. The rearrangement links TRBV7-6 to TRBJ2-4; D might be TRBD2 (5 bases). V dropped 1 base and J dropped 11 bases, with 9 bases sitting between them. The CDR3 is made up of 12 amino acids. Germline loops: CDR1 SGHVS, CDR2 FNYEAQ. The DNA of the CDR3 is TGTGCCAGCAGCTTAGATCCCGGGGTTCAGTACTTC. Translated: CASSLDPGVQYF.

This clonotype was counted between two and nine times. This rearrangement joins TRBV29-1 to TRBJ2-3; D is possibly TRBD1 (6 bases). This CDR3 comprises 13 residues. V lost 8 bases to trimming and J lost 0 bases, with 12 bases between them. From germline, CDR1 is SQVTM and CDR2 ANQGSEA. The CDR3 DNA reads TGCAGCCCCCGGACAGTTAGCACAGATACGCAGTATTTT. It yields the protein CSPRTVSTDTQYF.

By frequency in the sample, this clonotype is medium-sized (0.01 to 0.1%). The chain couples TRBV7-6 to TRBJ2-6; D is possibly TRBD1 or TRBD2 (5 bases each). The CDR3 runs to 16 residues. Per the germline V gene, CDR1 is SGHVS and CDR2 is FNYEAQ. Trimming removed 5 bases from V and 0 bases from J, with 11 bases in between. The CDR3 coding sequence is TGTGCCAGCAGCCCGGGACGGCTCTCTGGGGCCAACGTCCTGACTTTC. It translates to CASSPGRLSGANVLTF.

This clonotype was recorded a few times. The V call is TRBV14, the J call TRBJ2-6; a weak D match, TRBD2 (6 bases). V was shortened by 0 bases and J by 4 bases, with 16 bases between the two germline ends. Per germline, CDR1 SGHDN and CDR2 FVKESK. The CDR3 consists of 18 residues. The CDR3 here is CASSQEGLRGRGANVLTF. The CDR3 nucleotides are TGTGCCAGCAGCCAAGAAGGGCTGCGGGGACGAGGGGCCAACGTCCTGACTTTC.

This clonotype was seen only a few times. This chain links TRBV29-1 with TRBJ2-1; D may be TRBD1 (6 bases). This CDR3 spans 16 amino acids. Germline assignment: CDR1 SQVTM and CDR2 ANQGSEA. Trimming pared 0 bases from V and 1 base from J, leaving 13 bases between. For the CDR3, the DNA is TGCAGCGTTGAAGATCCACACAGGGTGTCCTACAATGAGCAGTTCTTC. Translation gives CSVEDPHRVSYNEQFF.

This clonotype came up a few times. The V gene is TRBV20-1, the J gene TRBJ1-4; 8 bases are shared with TRBD1. The CDR3 consists of 13 residues. Trimming took 3 bases from V and 3 from J; bases not matched to a gene: 0. Germline-derived CDR1 and CDR2 are DFQATT and SNEGSKA (reference sequence). The CDR3 DNA sequence: TGCAGTGCTAGGGACAGGGCTAATGAAAAACTGTTTTTT. Amino acid sequence: CSARDRANEKLFF.

This clonotype was counted a few times. This chain connects TRBV7-9 to TRBJ2-5; 8 bases fit TRBD2. Germline loops: CDR1 SEHNR, CDR2 FQNEAQ (reference sequence). V was pared by 6 bases and J by 4 bases, with 4 bases of the junction left unmatched. The CDR3 is 13 residues long. CDR3 DNA: TGTGCCAGCAGGGAGGGGACTAGAGAGACCCAGTACTTC. Protein product: CASREGTRETQYF.

This clonotype was seen a handful of times. The chain links TRBV20-1 to TRBJ1-5; D is unclear. Germline CDR1 and CDR2: DFQATT and SNEGSKA (reference sequence). V was clipped by 0 bases and J by 2 bases, with 8 bases between them. This CDR3 is built from 14 residues. The CDR3 region has the DNA TGCAGTGCTAGAGATCTGTCAGGCAATCAGCCCCAGCATTTT. This sequence encodes CSARDLSGNQPQHF.

This chain uses TRBV7-6 with TRBJ2-3, with TRBD1 as a possible D gene (6 bases). Germline V CDR1 and CDR2: SGHVS, FNYEAQ. The CDR3 is 16 residues long. V was shortened by 2 bases and J by 3 bases, with 15 bases between the two germline ends. CDR3 sequence: CASSLNPDRVTDTQYF. The CDR3 coding sequence is TGTGCCAGCAGCTTAAATCCGGACAGAGTGACAGATACGCAGTATTTT.

This clonotype has a single count. This chain connects TRBV20-1 to TRBJ1-2; perhaps TRBD1 as D (6 bases). Germline lookup yields CDR1 DFQATT and CDR2 SNEGSKA (reference sequence). V lost 0 bases and J 7 bases, leaving 21 bases between the germline ends. This CDR3 region has 16 residues. The chain's CDR3 is CSARDRDNGGLGGYTF. As DNA, the CDR3 is TGCAGTGCTAGAGATCGGGACAACGGCGGCCTTGGTGGCTACACCTTC.

The CDR3 loop is CSATKPTSQNTEAFF. CDR3 sequence (DNA): TGCAGTGCCACTAAGCCCACCTCACAGAACACTGAAGCTTTCTTT. This chain uses TRBV20-1 with TRBJ1-1; D remains ambiguous. Deletions cut 6 bases from V and 1 base from J, with 18 bases between. The length of the CDR3 is 15 residues. Germline CDR1 is DFQATT and CDR2 is SNEGSKA (reference sequence).

This clonotype was seen a handful of times. The genes are TRBV6-6 and TRBJ2-1; 10 nucleotides align to TRBD2. J was trimmed by 4 bases and V by 3 bases; bases with no gene match: 9. Germline-derived CDR1 and CDR2 are MNHNY and SVGAGI (reference sequence). The CDR3 sequence is 17 residues long. CDR3 nucleotides: TGTGCCAGCAGTTATGGGCCTACTAGCGGGGTATACAATGAGCAGTTCTTC. It codes for CASSYGPTSGVYNEQFF.

V gene TRBV4-1 combines with J gene TRBJ2-7; D gene unclear. The CDR3 length is 14 residues. Germline V gene sequence: CDR1 MGHRA, CDR2 YSYEKL. V was shortened by 4 bases and J by 2 bases, with 12 bases between the two germline ends. CDR3 region: CASSLREAAYEQYF. The CDR3 coding sequence is TGCGCCAGCAGCCTAAGAGAGGCTGCCTACGAGCAGTACTTC.

The chain joins TRBV29-1 to TRBJ1-4; the match to TRBD1 covers 7 bases. The V gene's germline CDR1 is SQVTM and CDR2 ANQGSEA. This CDR3 has 13 amino acids. After removal of 4 bases from V and 4 bases from J, the junction contained 3 bases not matched to a gene. DNA for the CDR3: TGCAGCGTTGGAGGGGGCATTAATGAAAAACTGTTTTTT. It encodes CSVGGGINEKLFF.

In this sample, this clonotype turned up a few times. CDR3 sequence: CAIQGRGLNTEAFF. The CDR3, as DNA: TGTGCCATCCAGGGTCGGGGCCTGAACACTGAAGCTTTCTTT. This chain connects TRBV6-6 to TRBJ1-1; D is perhaps TRBD1 (5 bases). V gave up 10 bases and J gave up 0 bases, with 15 bases separating them. Germline V gives CDR1 MNHNY, CDR2 SVGAGI (reference sequence). This CDR3 has 14 residues.